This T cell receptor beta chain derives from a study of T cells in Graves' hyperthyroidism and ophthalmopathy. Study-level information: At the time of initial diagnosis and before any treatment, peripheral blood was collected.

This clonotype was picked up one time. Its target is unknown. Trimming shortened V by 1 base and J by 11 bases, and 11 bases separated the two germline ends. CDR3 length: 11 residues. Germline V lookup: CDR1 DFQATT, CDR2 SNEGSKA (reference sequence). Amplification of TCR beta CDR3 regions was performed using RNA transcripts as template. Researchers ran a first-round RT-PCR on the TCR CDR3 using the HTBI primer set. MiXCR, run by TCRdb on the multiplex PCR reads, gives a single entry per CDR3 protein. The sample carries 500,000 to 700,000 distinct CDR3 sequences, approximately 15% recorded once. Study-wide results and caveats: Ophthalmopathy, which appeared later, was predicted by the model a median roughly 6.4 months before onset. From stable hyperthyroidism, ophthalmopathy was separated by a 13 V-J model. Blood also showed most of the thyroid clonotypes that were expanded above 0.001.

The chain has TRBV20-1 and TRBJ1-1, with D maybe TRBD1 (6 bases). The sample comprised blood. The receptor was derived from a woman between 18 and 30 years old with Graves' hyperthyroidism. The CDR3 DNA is TGCAGTGCTAGAGGTGCGGGGGGCGCTTTCTTT. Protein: CSARGAGGAFF.